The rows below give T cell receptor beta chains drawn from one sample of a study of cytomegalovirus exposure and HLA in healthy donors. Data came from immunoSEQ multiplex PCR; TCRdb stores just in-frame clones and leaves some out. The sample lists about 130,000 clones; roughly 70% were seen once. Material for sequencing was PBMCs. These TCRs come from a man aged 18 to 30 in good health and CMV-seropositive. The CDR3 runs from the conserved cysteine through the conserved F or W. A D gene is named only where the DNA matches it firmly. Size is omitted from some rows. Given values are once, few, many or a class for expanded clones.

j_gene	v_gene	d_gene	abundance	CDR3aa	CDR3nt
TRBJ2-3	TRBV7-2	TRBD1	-	CASSLVGQGDTQYF	TGTGCCAGCAGCTTAGTTGGACAGGGAGATACGCAGTATTTT
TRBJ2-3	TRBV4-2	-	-	CASSLRLGTDTQYF	TGTGCCAGCAGCCTTCGGTTGGGCACAGATACGCAGTATTTT
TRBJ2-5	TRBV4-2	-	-	CASSQPLAGETQYF	TGTGCCAGCAGCCAACCCCTGGCGGGCGAGACCCAGTACTTC
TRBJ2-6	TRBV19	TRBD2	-	CASTGGATDSGANVLTF	TGTGCCAGTACGGGGGGGGCGACAGATTCTGGGGCCAACGTCCTGACTTTC
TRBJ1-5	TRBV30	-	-	CAWSVQTVFQPQHF	TGTGCCTGGAGTGTACAGACAGTCTTCCAGCCCCAGCATTTT
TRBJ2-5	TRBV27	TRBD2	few	CASSLIGTSGQETQYF	TGTGCCAGCAGTTTAATTGGGACTAGCGGCCAAGAGACCCAGTACTTC
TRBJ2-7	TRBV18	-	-	CASSPSVGEQYF	TGTGCCAGCTCACCAAGCGTCGGCGAGCAGTACTTC
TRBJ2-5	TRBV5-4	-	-	CASSSQETQYF	TGTGCCAGCAGCTCTCAAGAGACCCAGTACTTC
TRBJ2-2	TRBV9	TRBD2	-	CASSGPSGRGNGELFF	TGTGCCAGCAGCGGCCCTAGCGGGAGAGGGAACGGGGAGCTGTTTTTT
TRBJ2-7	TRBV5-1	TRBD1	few	CASSLGGVWDRTSYEQYF	TGCGCCAGCAGCTTGGGGGGGGTCTGGGACAGGACCTCCTACGAGCAGTACTTC
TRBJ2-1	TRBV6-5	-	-	CASRSTGSVYNEQFF	TGTGCCAGCAGGAGCACCGGGAGCGTTTACAATGAGCAGTTCTTC
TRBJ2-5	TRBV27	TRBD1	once	CASSSNRGRETQYF	TGTGCCAGCAGTTCGAACAGGGGACGGGAGACCCAGTACTTC
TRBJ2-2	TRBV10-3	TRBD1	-	CATRTGQRIGELFF	TGTGCCACCAGGACAGGGCAACGTATCGGGGAGCTGTTTTTT
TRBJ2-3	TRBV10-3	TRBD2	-	CAISESGGLADTQYF	TGTGCCATCAGTGAGTCGGGAGGGTTGGCAGATACGCAGTATTTT
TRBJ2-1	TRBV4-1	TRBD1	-	CASSQDDRGAAVAYNEQFF	TGCGCCAGCAGCCAAGATGACAGGGGGGCCGCCGTTGCCTACAATGAGCAGTTCTTC
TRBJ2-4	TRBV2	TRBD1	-	CASRLRTGQAKNIQYF	TGTGCCAGCAGACTAAGGACAGGGCAGGCCAAAAACATTCAGTACTTC
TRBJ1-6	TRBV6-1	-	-	CASSTRTVNSPLHF	TGTGCCAGCAGTACCCGGACAGTTAATTCACCCCTCCACTTT
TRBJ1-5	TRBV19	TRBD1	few	CASSIGRDRGRQPQHF	TGTGCCAGTAGTATCGGCCGGGACAGGGGGCGACAGCCCCAGCATTTT
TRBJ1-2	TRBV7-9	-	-	CASRTDRPYGYTF	TGTGCCAGCAGAACCGACAGGCCCTATGGCTACACCTTC
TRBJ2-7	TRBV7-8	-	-	CASSPGQGLSYEQYF	TGTGCCAGCAGCCCGGGGCAGGGGTTATCCTACGAGCAGTACTTC
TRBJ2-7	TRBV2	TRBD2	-	CASMASGAYEQYF	TGTGCCAGCATGGCCAGCGGGGCCTACGAGCAGTACTTC
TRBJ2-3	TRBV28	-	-	CASSLWSTSTDTQYF	TGTGCCAGCAGTTTATGGTCTACTAGCACAGATACGCAGTATTTT
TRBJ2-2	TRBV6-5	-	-	CASSYGYRVTGELFF	TGTGCCAGCAGTTACGGTTACAGGGTGACCGGGGAGCTGTTTTTT
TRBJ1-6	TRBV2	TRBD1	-	CAGDRDRATSPLHF	TGTGCCGGTGACCGGGACAGGGCGACTTCACCCCTCCACTTT
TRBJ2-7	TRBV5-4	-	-	CASSWTESSYEQYF	TGTGCCAGCAGTTGGACTGAAAGCTCCTACGAGCAGTACTTC
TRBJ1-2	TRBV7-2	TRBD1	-	CASSLGQGAHGYTF	TGTGCCAGCAGCTTAGGTCAGGGGGCGCATGGCTACACCTTC
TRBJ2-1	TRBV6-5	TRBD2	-	CASSPLWREGNEQFF	TGTGCCAGCAGTCCCCTTTGGCGGGAGGGCAATGAGCAGTTCTTC
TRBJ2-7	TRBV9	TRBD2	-	CASSVGGLAVYEQYF	TGTGCCAGCAGCGTGGGAGGACTAGCAGTTTACGAGCAGTACTTC
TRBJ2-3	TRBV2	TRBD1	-	CASPGQGRTQYF	TGTGCCAGCCCGGGACAGGGACGTACGCAGTATTTT
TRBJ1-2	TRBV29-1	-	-	CSVVTRDYGYTF	TGCAGCGTTGTTACGAGGGACTATGGCTACACCTTC
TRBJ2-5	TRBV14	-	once	CASSQFSGRGETQYF	TGTGCCAGCAGCCAATTCTCGGGCAGGGGCGAGACCCAGTACTTC
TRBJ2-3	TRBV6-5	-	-	CASSYERPTDTQYF	TGTGCCAGCAGTTACGAGCGGCCCACAGATACGCAGTATTTT
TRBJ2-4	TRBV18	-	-	CASSADSGTKNIQYF	TGTGCCAGCTCAGCGGATTCAGGGACCAAAAACATTCAGTACTTC
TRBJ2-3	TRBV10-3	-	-	CAISEPQLGTQYF	TGTGCCATCAGTGAGCCTCAACTTGGTACGCAGTATTTT
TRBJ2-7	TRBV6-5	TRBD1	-	CASSYSTQGNEQYF	TGTGCCAGCAGTTACTCGACACAGGGGAACGAGCAGTACTTC
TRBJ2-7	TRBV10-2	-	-	CASSPGIQTYEQYF	TGCGCCAGCAGTCCCGGGATTCAAACCTACGAGCAGTACTTC
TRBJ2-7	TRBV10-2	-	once	CATSSLLFNEQYF	TGCGCTACCAGTTCCCTACTCTTCAACGAGCAGTACTTC
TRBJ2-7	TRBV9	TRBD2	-	CASSVGGTSDQYF	TGTGCCAGCAGCGTAGGGGGGACTAGCGACCAGTACTTC
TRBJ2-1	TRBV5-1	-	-	CASSLARNILNEQFF	TGCGCCAGCAGCTTGGCCAGGAACATACTCAATGAGCAGTTCTTC
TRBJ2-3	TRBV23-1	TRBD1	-	CASSQSGQGRPDTQYF	TGCGCCAGCAGTCAATCTGGACAGGGTAGGCCAGATACGCAGTATTTT
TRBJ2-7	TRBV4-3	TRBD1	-	CASSASRDSSYEQYF	TGCGCCAGCAGCGCATCAAGGGACAGTTCCTACGAGCAGTACTTC
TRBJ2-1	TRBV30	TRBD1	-	CAWGGTGTNEQFF	TGTGCCTGGGGAGGGACAGGGACTAATGAGCAGTTCTTC
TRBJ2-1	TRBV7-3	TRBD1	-	CASSLQGQRHNEQFF	TGTGCCAGCAGCTTACAGGGACAGCGACACAATGAGCAGTTCTTC
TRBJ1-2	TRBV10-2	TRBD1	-	CASSESDRVRRRYTF	TGCGCCAGCAGTGAGTCGGACAGGGTGAGACGTCGCTACACCTTC
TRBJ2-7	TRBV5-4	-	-	CASSLAYRSSYEQYF	TGTGCCAGCAGCTTGGCCTACAGATCCTCCTACGAGCAGTACTTC
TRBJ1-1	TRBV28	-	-	CASSSSTEAFF	TGTGCCAGCAGTTCATCCACTGAAGCTTTCTTT
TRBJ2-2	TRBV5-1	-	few	CASLDRANTGELFF	TGCGCCAGCTTGGACAGAGCGAACACCGGGGAGCTGTTTTTT
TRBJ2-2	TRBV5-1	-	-	CASSLDTGELFF	TGCGCCAGCAGCCTCGACACCGGGGAGCTGTTTTTT
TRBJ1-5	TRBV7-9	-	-	CASSSGRVNQPQHF	TGTGCCAGCAGCTCGGGCAGGGTTAATCAGCCCCAGCATTTT
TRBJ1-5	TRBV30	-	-	CAWQGGSNQPQHF	TGTGCCTGGCAGGGCGGCAGCAATCAGCCCCAGCATTTT
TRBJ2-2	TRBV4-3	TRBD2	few	CASSQDQVGGDTGELFF	TGCGCCAGCAGCCAAGATCAGGTGGGAGGGGACACCGGGGAGCTGTTTTTT
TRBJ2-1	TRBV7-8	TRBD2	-	CASSLWALAGEQFF	TGTGCCAGCAGCTTATGGGCCTTAGCGGGTGAGCAGTTCTTC
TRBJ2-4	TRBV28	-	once	CASSLRTKRAKNIQYF	TGTGCCAGCAGTTTACGGACTAAGAGAGCCAAAAACATTCAGTACTTC
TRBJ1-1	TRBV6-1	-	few	CASSALGGNTEAFF	TGTGCCAGCAGTGCCTTGGGGGGGAACACTGAAGCTTTCTTT
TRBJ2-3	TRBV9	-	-	CASSVGLLTDTQYF	TGTGCCAGCAGCGTTGGACTACTCACAGATACGCAGTATTTT
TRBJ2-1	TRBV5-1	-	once	CASSSLSGGNNEQFF	TGCGCCAGCAGCTCCCTCTCCGGGGGAAACAATGAGCAGTTCTTC
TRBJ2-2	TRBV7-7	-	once	CASSLAPGGQNTGELFF	TGTGCTAGCAGCTTAGCCCCCGGGGGGCAGAACACCGGGGAGCTGTTTTTT